This TCR beta chain was documented in a study of blood T cell repertoires in COVID-19 (dated by TCRdb to the early 2020s). Some background on the complete study: Samples covering the acute and convalescent phases of COVID-19 were provided by collaborators in the United States, Italy and Spain. The samples were drawn from the first 160 participants of the ongoing ImmuneRACE study and from over 950 subjects provided by 6 global collaborators. The repertoires were released in a freely available public database intended as a resource for research on the immune response to SARS-CoV-2. HLA class I and class II types, where available, came from metadata supplied by the sample provider rather than from assay-based typing. The dataset comprised deeply sampled blood TCRbeta repertoires from subjects exposed to, actively infected with, or recovered from COVID-19. The sample metadata nearly always contained a de-identified subject ID, COVID-19 status, age in years and sex. The material from the prospective study consisted of cDNA or gDNA derived from T cells, B-cell-depleted T cells, or PBMCs. Study-level results and caveats: The quantity of clinical and demographic metadata differed by source and by participant and was supplied without curation.

From a lookup of the germline V gene, CDR1 and CDR2 are SGDLS and YYNGEE. V loses 3 bases, J loses 10 bases, and the germline ends lie 13 bases apart. From the cysteine up to the phenylalanine, the CDR3 has a length of 13 residues. The CDR3 DNA has 39 bases and is translated from base 1. Participants in the prospective study were enrolled through a virtual design, were aged about 18 to 100 years, and lived in some 24 United States geographic areas. To assign participants to cohorts, the prospective study relied on clinical history that participants themselves reported in a screening survey and a study questionnaire. ImmuneRACE Cohort 3 recovered participants were defined by two consecutive negative NP/OP PCR tests, healthcare professional clearance, or symptom resolution. In the prospective study, mobile phlebotomists collected whole blood, serum and a nasopharyngeal or oropharyngeal swab from each participant. Prospective study participants could optionally give additional blood draws and questionnaires over an approximately 2-month period. Before DNA extraction, prospective study blood samples were shipped either frozen or at room temperature.

TCRbeta CDR3 regions were amplified from genomic DNA by means of the immunoSEQ Assay, a bias-controlled multiplex PCR. In the paper's pipeline: The number of nucleated cells in each sample was estimated by amplification of reference gene primers within the assay. To quantify the absolute abundance of each unique TCRbeta CDR3 rearrangement, sequence reads were collapsed and filtered. Productive Simpson clonality was computed per sample as the square root of Simpson's diversity index over productive rearrangements. TCRdb took over this immuneACCESS table, retaining in-frame rearrangements with V and J assigned. Such tables are incomplete; in checked studies, under half of the missing clones stem from an unresolved V gene, and the remainder is unexplained. V and J calls and clone size are given by that table; D and trimming were obtained from the DNA. Present in this sample are some 320,000 clones, more than 75% of which were seen just once. Around 2.7% of the sample is taken by the ten largest.

On this clone itself: There is no known antigen for this receptor. No base-level quality is on record; no much larger clone is a single base apart.

This chain is built from TRBV9 and TRBJ1-4; a tentative D match to TRBD1 spans 5 bases. Sample: PBMCs or T cells enriched from blood (not recorded which). This sequence was found in a man between 60 and 75 years old who had recovered from COVID-19. The DNA reads TGTGCCAGCAGCGAGGGGTCACTCGGAAAACTGTTTTTT. It translates to CASSEGSLGKLFF. The full variable domain, with segments outside the CDR3 supplied by the reference TRBV9 and TRBJ1-4 proteins, appears as DSGVTQTPKHLITATGQRVTLRCSPRSGDLSVYWYQQSLDQGLQFLIQYYNGEERAKGNILERFSAQQFPDLHSELNLSSLELGDSALYFCASSEGSLGKLFFGSGTQLSVL.